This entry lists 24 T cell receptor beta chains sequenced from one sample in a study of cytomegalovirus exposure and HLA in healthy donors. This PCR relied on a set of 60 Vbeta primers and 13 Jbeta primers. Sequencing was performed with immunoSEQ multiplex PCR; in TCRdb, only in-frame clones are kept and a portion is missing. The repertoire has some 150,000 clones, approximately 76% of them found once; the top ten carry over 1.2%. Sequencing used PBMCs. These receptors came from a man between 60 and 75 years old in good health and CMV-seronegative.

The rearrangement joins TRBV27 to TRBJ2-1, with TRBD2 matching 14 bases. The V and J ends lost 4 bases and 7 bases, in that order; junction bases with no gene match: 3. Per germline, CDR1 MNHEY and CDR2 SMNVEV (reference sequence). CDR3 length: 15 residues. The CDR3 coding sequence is TGTGCCAGCAGTTCCGGGACTAGCGGGAGAAATGAGCAGTTCTTC. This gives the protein CASSSGTSGRNEQFF.

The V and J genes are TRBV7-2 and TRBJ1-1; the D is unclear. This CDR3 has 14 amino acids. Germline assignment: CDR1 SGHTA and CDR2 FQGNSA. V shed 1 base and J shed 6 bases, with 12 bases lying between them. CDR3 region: CASSLELSLPEAFF. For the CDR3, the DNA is TGTGCCAGCAGCTTAGAACTCTCCCTACCTGAAGCTTTCTTT.

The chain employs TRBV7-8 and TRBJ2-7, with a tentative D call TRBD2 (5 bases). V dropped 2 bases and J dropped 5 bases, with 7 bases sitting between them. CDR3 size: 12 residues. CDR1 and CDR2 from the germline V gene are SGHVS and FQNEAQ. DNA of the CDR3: TGTGCCAGCAGCTTACGGGGTAACGAGCAGTACTTC. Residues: CASSLRGNEQYF.

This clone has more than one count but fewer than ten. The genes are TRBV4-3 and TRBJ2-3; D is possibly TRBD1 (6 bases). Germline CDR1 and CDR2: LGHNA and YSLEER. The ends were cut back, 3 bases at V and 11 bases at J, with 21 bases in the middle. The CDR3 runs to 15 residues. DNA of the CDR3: TGCGCCAGCAGCCAGGGGACCGGGACATTAACAAGGCAGTATTTT. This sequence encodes CASSQGTGTLTRQYF.

The CDR3 region is CASSFTGEDGYTF. In nucleotides, the CDR3 is TGTGCCAGCAGTTTCACAGGGGAGGATGGCTACACCTTC. This sequence joins TRBV27 and TRBJ1-2; 7 positions agree with TRBD1. Germline-derived CDR1 and CDR2 are MNHEY and SMNVEV (reference sequence). The CDR3 sequence is 13 residues long. The V gene end was trimmed by 3 bases and the J gene end by 6 bases; junction bases not matched to a gene: 4.

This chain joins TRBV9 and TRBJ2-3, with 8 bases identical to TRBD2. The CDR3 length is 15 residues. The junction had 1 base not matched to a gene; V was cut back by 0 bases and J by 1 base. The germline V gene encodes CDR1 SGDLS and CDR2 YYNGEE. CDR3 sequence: CASSVATSGTDTQYF. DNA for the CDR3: TGTGCCAGCAGCGTAGCGACTAGCGGCACAGATACGCAGTATTTT.

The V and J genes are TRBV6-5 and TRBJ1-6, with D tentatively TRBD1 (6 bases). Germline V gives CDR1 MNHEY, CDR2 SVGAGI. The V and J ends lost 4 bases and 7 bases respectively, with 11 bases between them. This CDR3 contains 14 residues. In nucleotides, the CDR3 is TGTGCCAGCAGTTCCTACGACAGGAATTCACCCCTCCACTTT. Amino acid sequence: CASSSYDRNSPLHF.

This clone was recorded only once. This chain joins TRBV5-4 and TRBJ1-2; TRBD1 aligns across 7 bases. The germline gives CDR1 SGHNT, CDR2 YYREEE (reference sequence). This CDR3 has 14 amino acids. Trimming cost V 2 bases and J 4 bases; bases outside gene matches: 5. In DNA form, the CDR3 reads TGTGCCAGCAGCTTTAACAGGGGAGGCTATGGCTACACCTTC. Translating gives CASSFNRGGYGYTF.

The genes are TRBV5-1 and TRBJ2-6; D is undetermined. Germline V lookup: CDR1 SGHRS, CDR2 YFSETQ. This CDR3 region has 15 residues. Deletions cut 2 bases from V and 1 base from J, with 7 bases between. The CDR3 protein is CASSFSLSGANVLTF. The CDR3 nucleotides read TGCGCCAGCAGCTTCAGTTTATCTGGGGCCAACGTCCTGACTTTC. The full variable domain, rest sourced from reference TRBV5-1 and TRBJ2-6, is KAGVTQTPRYLIKTRGQQVTLSCSPISGHRSVSWYQQTPGQGLQFLFEYFSETQRNKGNFPGRFSGRQFSNSRSEMNVSTLELGDSALYLCASSFSLSGANVLTFGAGSRLTVL.

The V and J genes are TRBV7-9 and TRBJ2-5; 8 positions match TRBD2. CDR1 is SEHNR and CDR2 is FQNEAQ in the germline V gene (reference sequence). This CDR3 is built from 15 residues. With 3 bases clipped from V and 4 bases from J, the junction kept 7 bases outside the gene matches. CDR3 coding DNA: TGTGCCAGCAGCTTGCTTCCGGGGGGGCCAGAGACCCAGTACTTC. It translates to CASSLLPGGPETQYF.

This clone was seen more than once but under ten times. The CDR3 DNA reads TGTGCCAGCAGTTTAACGGCTAGCGGAGGCTACGAGCAGTACTTC. It is translated as CASSLTASGGYEQYF. The genes are TRBV28 and TRBJ2-7; TRBD2 agrees at 7 bases. CDR3 length equals 15 residues. Per germline, CDR1 MDHEN and CDR2 SYDVKM. The trim removed 2 bases at V and 3 bases at J, leaving 7 bases unmatched.

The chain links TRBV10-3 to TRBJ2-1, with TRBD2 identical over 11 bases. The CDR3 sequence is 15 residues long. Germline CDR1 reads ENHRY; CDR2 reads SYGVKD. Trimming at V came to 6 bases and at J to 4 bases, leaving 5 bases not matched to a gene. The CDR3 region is CAIRGTSGGYNEQFF. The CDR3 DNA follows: TGTGCCATCAGGGGGACTAGCGGAGGGTACAATGAGCAGTTCTTC.

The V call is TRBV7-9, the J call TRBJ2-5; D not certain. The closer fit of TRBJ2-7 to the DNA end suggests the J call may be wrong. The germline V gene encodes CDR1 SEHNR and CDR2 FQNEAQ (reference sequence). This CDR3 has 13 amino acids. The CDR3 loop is CASSRPTSSEQYF. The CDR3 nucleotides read TGTGCCAGCAGCCGCCCGACATCTTCCGAGCAGTACTTC.

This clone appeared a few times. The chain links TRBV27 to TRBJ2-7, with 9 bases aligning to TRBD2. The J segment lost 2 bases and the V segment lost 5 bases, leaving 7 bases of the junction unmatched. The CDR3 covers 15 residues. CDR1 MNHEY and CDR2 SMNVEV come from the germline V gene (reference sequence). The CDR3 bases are TGTGCCAGCAGTAGGGGACTAGCATTCGCCTACGAGCAGTACTTC. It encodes CASSRGLAFAYEQYF.

The CDR3, as DNA: TGTGCCAGCAGGACCGGGACAGGCTTCTACAATGAGCAGTTCTTC. Translated, it gives CASRTGTGFYNEQFF. The genes are TRBV6-4 and TRBJ2-1; 8 positions agree with TRBD1. With V trimmed by 6 bases and J by 3 bases, 7 bases remained unmatched. CDR3 size: 15 residues. Germline V gives CDR1 MRHNA, CDR2 SNTAGT.

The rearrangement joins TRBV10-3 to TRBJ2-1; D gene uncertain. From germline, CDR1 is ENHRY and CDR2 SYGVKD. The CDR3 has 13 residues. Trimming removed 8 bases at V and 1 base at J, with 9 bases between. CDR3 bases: TGTGCCATCTCCGAACTATCCTACAATGAGCAGTTCTTC. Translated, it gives CAISELSYNEQFF.

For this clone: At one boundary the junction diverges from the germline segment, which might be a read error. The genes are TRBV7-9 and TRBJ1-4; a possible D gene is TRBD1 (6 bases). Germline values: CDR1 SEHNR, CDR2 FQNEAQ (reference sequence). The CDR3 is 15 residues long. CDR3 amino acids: CSSSLGPWGHEKLFF. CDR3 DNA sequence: TGTTCCAGCAGCTTAGGCCCTTGGGGGCATGAAAAACTGTTTTTT.

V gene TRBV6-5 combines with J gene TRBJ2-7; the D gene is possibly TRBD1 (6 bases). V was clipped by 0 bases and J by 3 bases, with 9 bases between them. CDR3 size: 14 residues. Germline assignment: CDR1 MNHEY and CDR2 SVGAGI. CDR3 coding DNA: TGTGCCAGCAGTTACTCAGGGACATACTACGAGCAGTACTTC. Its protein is CASSYSGTYYEQYF.

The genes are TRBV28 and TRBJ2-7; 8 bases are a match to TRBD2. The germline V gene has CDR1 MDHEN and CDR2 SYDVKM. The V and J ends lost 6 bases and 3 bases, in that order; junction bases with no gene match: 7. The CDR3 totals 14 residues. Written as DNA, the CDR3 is TGTGCCAGCAGAGATAGCGGGACCCACTACGAGCAGTACTTC. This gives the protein CASRDSGTHYEQYF.

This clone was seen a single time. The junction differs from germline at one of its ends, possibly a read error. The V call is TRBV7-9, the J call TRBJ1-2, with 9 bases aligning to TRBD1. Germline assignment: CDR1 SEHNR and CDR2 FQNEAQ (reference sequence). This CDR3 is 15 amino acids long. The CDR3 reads CSSSFEGQGNYGYTF. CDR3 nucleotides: TGTTCCAGCAGCTTTGAGGGACAGGGAAACTATGGCTACACCTTC.

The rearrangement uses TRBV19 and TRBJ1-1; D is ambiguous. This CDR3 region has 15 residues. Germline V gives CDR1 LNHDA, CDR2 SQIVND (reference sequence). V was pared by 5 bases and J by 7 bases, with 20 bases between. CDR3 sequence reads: CASSGPWTGRFEAFF. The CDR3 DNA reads TGTGCCAGTAGTGGACCATGGACGGGAAGGTTTGAAGCTTTCTTT.

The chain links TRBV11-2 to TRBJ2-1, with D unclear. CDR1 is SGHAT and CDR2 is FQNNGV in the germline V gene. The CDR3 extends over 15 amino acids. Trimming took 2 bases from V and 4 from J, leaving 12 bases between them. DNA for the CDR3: TGTGCCAGCAGCTTACACTCGGGTGGGTACAATGAGCAGTTCTTC. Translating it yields CASSLHSGGYNEQFF. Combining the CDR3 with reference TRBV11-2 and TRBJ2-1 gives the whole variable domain EAGVAQSPRYKIIEKRQSVAFWCNPISGHATLYWYQQILGQGPKLLIQFQNNGVVDDSQLPKDRFSAERLKGVDSTLKIQPAKLEDSAVYLCASSLHSGGYNEQFFGPGTRLTVL.

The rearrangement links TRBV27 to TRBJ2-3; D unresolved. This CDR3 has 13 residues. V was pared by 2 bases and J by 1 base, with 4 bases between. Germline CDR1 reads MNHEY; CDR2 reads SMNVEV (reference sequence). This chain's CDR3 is CASSLAGTDTQYF. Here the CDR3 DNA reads TGTGCCAGCAGTTTAGCGGGCACAGATACGCAGTATTTT.

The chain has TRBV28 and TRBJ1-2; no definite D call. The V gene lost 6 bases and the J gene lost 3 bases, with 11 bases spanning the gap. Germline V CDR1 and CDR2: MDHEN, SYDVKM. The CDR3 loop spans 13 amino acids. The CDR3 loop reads CASRQQRDYGYTF. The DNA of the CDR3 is TGTGCCAGCAGGCAGCAGAGGGACTATGGCTACACCTTC.